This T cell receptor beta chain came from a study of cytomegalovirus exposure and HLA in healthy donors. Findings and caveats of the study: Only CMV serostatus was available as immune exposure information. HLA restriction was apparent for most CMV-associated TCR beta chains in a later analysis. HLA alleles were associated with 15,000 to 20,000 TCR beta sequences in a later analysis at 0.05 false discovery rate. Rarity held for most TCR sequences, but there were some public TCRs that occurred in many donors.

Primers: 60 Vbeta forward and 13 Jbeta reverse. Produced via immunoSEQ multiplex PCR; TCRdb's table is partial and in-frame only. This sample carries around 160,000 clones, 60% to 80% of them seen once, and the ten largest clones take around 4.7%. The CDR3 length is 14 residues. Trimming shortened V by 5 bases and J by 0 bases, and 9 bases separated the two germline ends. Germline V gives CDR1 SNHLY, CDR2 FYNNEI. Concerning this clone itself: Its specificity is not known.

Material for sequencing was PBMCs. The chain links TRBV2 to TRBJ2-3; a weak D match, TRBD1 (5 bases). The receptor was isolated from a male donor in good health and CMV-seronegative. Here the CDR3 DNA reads TGTGCCAGCAGTCGCGACAGTAGCACAGATACGCAGTATTTT. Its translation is CASSRDSSTDTQYF.